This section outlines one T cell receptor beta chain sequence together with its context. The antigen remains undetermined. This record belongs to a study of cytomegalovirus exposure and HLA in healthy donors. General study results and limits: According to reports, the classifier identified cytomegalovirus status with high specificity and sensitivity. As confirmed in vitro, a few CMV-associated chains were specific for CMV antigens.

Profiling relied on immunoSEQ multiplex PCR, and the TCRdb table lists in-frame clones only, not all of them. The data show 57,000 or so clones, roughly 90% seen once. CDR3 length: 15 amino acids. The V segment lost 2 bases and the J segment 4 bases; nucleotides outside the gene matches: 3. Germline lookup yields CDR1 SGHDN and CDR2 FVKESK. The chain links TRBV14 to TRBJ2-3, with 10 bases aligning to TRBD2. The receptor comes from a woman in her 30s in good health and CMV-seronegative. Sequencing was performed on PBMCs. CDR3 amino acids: CASSQMGTSADTQYF. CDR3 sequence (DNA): TGTGCCAGCAGCCAAATGGGGACTAGCGCAGATACGCAGTATTTT.